This TCR beta chain emerged from a study of identical twins. This clonotype has a count of ten or more. The CDR3 extends over 12 amino acids. Germline CDR1 is MNHEY and CDR2 is SMNVEV (reference sequence). The V end was cut by 5 bases, the J end by 6 bases, with 11 bases between. One entry per CDR3 protein, called by TCRdb with MiXCR from the 5' RACE reads. The sample lists a few hundred thousand distinct CDR3 sequences; 6% to 7% were seen once. This same sample was also part of a study on T cells expressing NK-cell markers.

The receptor was derived from a woman aged 18-29 years in good health. What was sequenced was CD8+ T cells sorted from blood. The rearrangement links TRBV27 to TRBJ2-7, with D perhaps TRBD1 (6 bases). In DNA form, the CDR3 reads TGTGCCAGCAGTCTCACAGGGTCCGAGCAGTACTTC. Translating gives CASSLTGSEQYF.